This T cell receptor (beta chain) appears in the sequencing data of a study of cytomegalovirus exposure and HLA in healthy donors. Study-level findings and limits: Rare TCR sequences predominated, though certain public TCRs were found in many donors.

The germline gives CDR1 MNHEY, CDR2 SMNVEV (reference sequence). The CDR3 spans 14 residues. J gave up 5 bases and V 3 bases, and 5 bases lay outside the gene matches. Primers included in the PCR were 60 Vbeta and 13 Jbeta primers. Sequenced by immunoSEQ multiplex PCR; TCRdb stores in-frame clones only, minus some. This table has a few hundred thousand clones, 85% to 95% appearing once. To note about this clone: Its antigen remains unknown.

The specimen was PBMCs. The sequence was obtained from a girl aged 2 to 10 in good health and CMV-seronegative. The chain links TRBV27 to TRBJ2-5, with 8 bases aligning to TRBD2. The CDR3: CASSFERGWETQYF. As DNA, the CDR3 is TGTGCCAGCAGTTTTGAGCGGGGGTGGGAGACCCAGTACTTC.